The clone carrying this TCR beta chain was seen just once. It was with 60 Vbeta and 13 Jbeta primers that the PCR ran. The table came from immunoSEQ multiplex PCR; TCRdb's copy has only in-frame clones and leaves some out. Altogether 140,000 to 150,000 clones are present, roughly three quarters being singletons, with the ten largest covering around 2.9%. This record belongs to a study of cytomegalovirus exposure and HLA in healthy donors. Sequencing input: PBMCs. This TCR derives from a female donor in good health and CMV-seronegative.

CDR3 sequence (DNA): TGTGCCAGCAGCCCTTTGGGGGGGCTGGGGATGACCACTGAAGCTTTCTTT. This sequence encodes CASSPLGGLGMTTEAFF. The chain carries TRBV5-6 and TRBJ1-1, with D possibly TRBD1 on 6 matching bases. There are 17 residues in the CDR3. The V gene's germline CDR1 is SGHDT and CDR2 YYEEEE. The ends were cut back, 4 bases at V and 4 bases at J, with 23 bases in the middle.